These T cell receptor beta chains were read from a single sample in a study of OX40 agonist ivuxolimab in advanced cancers. The assay was immunoSEQ multiplex PCR, and TCRdb's table has in-frame clones only and misses some. Among 15,000 to 20,000 clones listed, about 83% were seen once. Specimen: CD4+ or CD8+ T cells sorted from blood, collected in a trial of the OX40 agonist ivuxolimab. These receptors were taken from an adult with an advanced solid tumor such as melanoma, head and neck, liver or kidney cancer. CDR3s include the opening cysteine and the closing phenylalanine or tryptophan. The D gene is left open where the match is weak. Size is omitted from some rows. Given values are once, few, many or a class for expanded clones.

V	size	D	J	length	CDR3	DNA
TRBV29-1	few	TRBD2	TRBJ2-2	14	CSVTGLANAGELFF	TGCAGCGTGACAGGACTAGCTAACGCCGGGGAGCTGTTTTTT
TRBV18	.	.	TRBJ1-2	14	CASSPTGANYGYTF	TGTGCCAGCTCACCAACGGGGGCGAACTATGGCTACACCTTC
TRBV4-3	once	.	TRBJ2-2	17	CASSQDALAQNTGELFF	TGCGCCAGCAGCCAAGATGCGCTAGCCCAGAACACCGGGGAGCTGTTTTTT
TRBV10-1	.	.	TRBJ2-5	12	CASSWDTPTQYF	TGCGCCAGCAGTTGGGACACCCCGACCCAGTACTTC
TRBV6-4	.	TRBD1	TRBJ2-1	15	CASRAEWTGKFEQFF	TGTGCCAGCAGAGCCGAGTGGACAGGGAAATTCGAGCAGTTCTTC
TRBV19	.	.	TRBJ2-1	14	CASRSQLLYNEQFF	TGTGCCAGTAGATCGCAGCTATTATACAATGAGCAGTTCTTC
TRBV5-4	.	TRBD2	TRBJ2-7	17	CASSFAQLAGGSYEQYF	TGTGCCAGCAGCTTCGCCCAGCTAGCGGGGGGTTCCTACGAGCAGTACTTC
TRBV19	.	.	TRBJ1-1	14	CASSIGRIYTEAFF	TGTGCCAGTAGTATAGGGAGGATTTACACTGAAGCTTTCTTT
TRBV6-1	once	TRBD1	TRBJ1-4	14	CASSGGTVNEKLFF	TGTGCCAGCAGTGGCGGGACAGTTAATGAAAAACTGTTTTTT
TRBV28	.	TRBD2	TRBJ2-3	15	CASSGTSGRAYTQYF	TGTGCCAGCAGTGGGACTAGCGGCAGAGCCTATACGCAGTATTTT
TRBV6-1	.	.	TRBJ2-1	15	CASSGLGGDYNEQFF	TGTGCCAGCAGCGGTTTAGGGGGGGACTACAATGAGCAGTTCTTC
TRBV6-5	.	TRBD1	TRBJ2-5	13	CASRRQGQETQYF	TGTGCCAGCAGGAGACAGGGACAAGAGACCCAGTACTTC
TRBV5-4	.	.	TRBJ2-7	15	CASSLAGVGTYEQYF	TGTGCCAGCAGCTTGGCCGGGGTAGGGACCTACGAGCAGTACTTC
TRBV21-1	.	.	TRBJ2-7	18	CASSKAIVRELVGYEQYF	TGTGCCAGCAGCAAAGCGATCGTTAGGGAACTAGTTGGCTACGAGCAGTACTTC
TRBV4-2	.	TRBD2	TRBJ2-1	17	CASSQARSLAGYNEQFF	TGTGCCAGCAGCCAGGCCCGTTCGCTAGCGGGATACAATGAGCAGTTCTTC
TRBV6-6	.	.	TRBJ2-4	14	CASNLQGAKNIQYF	TGTGCCAGCAACTTACAGGGTGCCAAAAACATTCAGTACTTC
TRBV28	once	.	TRBJ2-2	15	CASQAEARRTGELFF	TGTGCCAGTCAGGCGGAGGCCCGACGGACCGGGGAGCTGTTTTTT
TRBV11-2	.	.	TRBJ2-7	14	CASSLDPSRGEQYF	TGTGCCAGCAGCTTAGATCCTAGTCGGGGCGAGCAGTACTTC
TRBV6-6	few	.	TRBJ1-1	13	CASSYSGVTEAFF	TGTGCCAGCAGTTACTCAGGGGTGACTGAAGCTTTCTTT
TRBV7-2	.	.	TRBJ2-7	14	CASSLEVNLGEQYF	TGTGCCAGCAGCTTAGAGGTCAATTTGGGCGAGCAGTACTTC
TRBV5-1	few	TRBD2	TRBJ2-3	16	CASSYTSGTYTDTQYF	TGCGCCAGCAGCTACACTAGCGGGACATACACAGATACGCAGTATTTT
TRBV11-2	.	.	TRBJ2-5	14	CASSLELRGETQYF	TGTGCCAGCAGCTTAGAATTGCGGGGTGAGACCCAGTACTTC
TRBV28	.	.	TRBJ1-2	10	CASSKGGYTF	TGTGCCAGCAGTAAGGGGGGCTACACCTTC
TRBV28	.	.	TRBJ2-5	14	CASSFVGEVETQYF	TGTGCCAGCAGTTTCGTGGGGGAGGTGGAGACCCAGTACTTC
TRBV27	.	TRBD1	TRBJ1-2	15	CASSLSGTGGNGYTF	TGTGCCAGCAGTTTATCCGGGACAGGGGGCAATGGCTACACCTTC
TRBV5-4	.	.	TRBJ2-1	15	CASSFSYSSYNEQFF	TGTGCCAGCAGCTTTTCCTATTCCTCCTACAATGAGCAGTTCTTC
TRBV7-9	.	.	TRBJ1-5	18	CASSLELLGRNSNQPQHF	TGTGCCAGTAGCTTAGAGCTTTTGGGAAGGAATAGCAATCAGCCCCAGCATTTT
TRBV5-1	.	.	TRBJ2-7	13	CASSLPGAHEQYF	TGCGCCAGCAGCTTGCCCGGGGCCCACGAGCAGTACTTC
TRBV6-5	.	TRBD1	TRBJ2-1	14	CASSRQGAPFEQFF	TGTGCCAGCAGTCGACAGGGGGCGCCTTTTGAGCAGTTCTTC
TRBV28	.	TRBD1	TRBJ2-7	11	CASSDRGEQYF	TGTGCGAGCAGTGACAGGGGCGAGCAGTACTTC
TRBV28	.	.	TRBJ2-2	13	CASSPRAAGELFF	TGTGCCAGCAGTCCGCGCGCGGCCGGGGAGCTGTTTTTT